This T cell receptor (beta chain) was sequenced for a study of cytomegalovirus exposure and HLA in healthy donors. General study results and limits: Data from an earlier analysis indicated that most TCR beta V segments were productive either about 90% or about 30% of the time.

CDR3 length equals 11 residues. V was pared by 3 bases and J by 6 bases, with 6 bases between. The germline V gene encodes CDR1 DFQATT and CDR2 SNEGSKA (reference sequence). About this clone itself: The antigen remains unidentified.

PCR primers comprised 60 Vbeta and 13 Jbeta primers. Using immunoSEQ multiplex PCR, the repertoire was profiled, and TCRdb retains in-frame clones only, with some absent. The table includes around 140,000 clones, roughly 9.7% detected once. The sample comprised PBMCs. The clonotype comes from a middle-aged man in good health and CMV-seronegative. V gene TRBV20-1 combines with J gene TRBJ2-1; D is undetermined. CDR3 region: CSASPVNEQFF. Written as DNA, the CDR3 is TGCAGTGCTAGCCCAGTCAATGAGCAGTTCTTC.